This is a list of T cell receptor beta chains from one sample in a study of shared clonotypes between healthy human individuals. TCRdb keeps only in-frame clones here, not all; method: immunoSEQ multiplex PCR. The sample has 2 million or so clones, about 95% seen once. Sequencing used naive CD4+ T cells sorted from blood. The receptors originated from a man aged 18 to 30 in good health. Both conserved end residues are part of each CDR3. D genes are given only for firm matches. Some rows have no size entry. The others give once, few or many, or a class for an expanded clone.

v_call d_call clone_size cdr3_length cdr3_aa
TRBV30 . . 13 CAWSVGLSYEQYF
TRBV4-1 TRBD2 . 20 CASSQDPGTSGGSSSETQYF
TRBV4-1 . . 17 CASSQGTQGPGGEKLFF
TRBV19 TRBD1 once 16 CASSIFGTGGPQPQHF
TRBV11-3 . . 13 CASSAQYTGELFF
TRBV29-1 . many 13 CSVGQRISYEQYF
TRBV10-3 . once 16 CAISDSGPATNEKLFF
TRBV7-2 . once 14 CASSFVGVNQPQHF
TRBV9 . . 14 CASSQRTGTGELFF
TRBV6-5 . . 14 CASSYTLKGYEQYF
TRBV4-1 . few 14 CASSQYASGQPQHF
TRBV19 TRBD2 . 16 CASGGIAGVAYNEQFF
TRBV7-6 . . 13 CASSPSPNGALHF
TRBV25-1 . . 12 CASSDLWDEAFF
TRBV15 . . 14 CATSRDRPPATQYF
TRBV4-3 TRBD2 once 16 CASSQGTSGRGDEQFF
TRBV5-8 . . 15 CASSPAGGSNQPQHF
TRBV10-3 TRBD2 . 16 CAISESSERGANEQFF
TRBV6-6 TRBD1 . 14 CASSLTGGSSPLHF
TRBV2 . once 15 CASSPRTATNEKLFF
TRBV11-2 . . 14 CASSLAPTGLEQYF
TRBV4-1 TRBD2 . 16 CASSQVTGLASYEQYF
TRBV27 . . 14 CASSSGASVRGQFF
TRBV2 . . 13 CASSDVTNEKLFF
TRBV28 . . 14 CASSSTGSGNTIYF
TRBV4-1 . . 14 CASSLPDSTDTQYF
TRBV7-9 . . 13 CASTDLGENEQYF
TRBV6-1 TRBD1 . 17 CASSESTGSSYNSPLHF
TRBV30 . . 11 CAWTQDYEQYF
TRBV18 . . 16 CASSPLPGESLETQYF
TRBV19 . once 15 CASRGSPRPLYGYTF
TRBV11-2 TRBD1 . 14 CASSLTGNGYEQYF
TRBV28 . . 15 CASSSLTRSADTQYF
TRBV18 . . 14 CASSPVGAWDTQYF
TRBV28 . . 12 CASSYSYMGYTF
TRBV18 . . 16 CASSPFGLLYQETQYF
TRBV4-1 . . 14 CASRKVAGLAEQYF
TRBV30 TRBD2 . 15 CAWSQGLAGVSEQFF
TRBV6-5 . . 14 CASSPGQLRNGYTF
TRBV18 . few 15 CASSPPELTRNEQFF
TRBV6-1 . . 15 CASSPDTKINTEAFF
TRBV10-3 TRBD2 . 16 CAIRDSTSGGPGTQYF
TRBV29-1 . . 11 CSGSDSYEQYF
TRBV10-3 . . 14 CAIRGIGLNTEAFF
TRBV7-8 . . 15 CASSLARLPGDTQYF
TRBV14 . . 14 CASSQRPESYEQYF
TRBV19 . . 12 CASRGNTYEQYF
TRBV30 TRBD1 few 15 CAWSVQGAYGNTIYF
TRBV27 TRBD2 . 17 CASTPSPRLSSGRTQYF
TRBV27 . once 13 CASSLNGDYEQYF
TRBV19 TRBD2 . 13 CATRAGGRETQYF